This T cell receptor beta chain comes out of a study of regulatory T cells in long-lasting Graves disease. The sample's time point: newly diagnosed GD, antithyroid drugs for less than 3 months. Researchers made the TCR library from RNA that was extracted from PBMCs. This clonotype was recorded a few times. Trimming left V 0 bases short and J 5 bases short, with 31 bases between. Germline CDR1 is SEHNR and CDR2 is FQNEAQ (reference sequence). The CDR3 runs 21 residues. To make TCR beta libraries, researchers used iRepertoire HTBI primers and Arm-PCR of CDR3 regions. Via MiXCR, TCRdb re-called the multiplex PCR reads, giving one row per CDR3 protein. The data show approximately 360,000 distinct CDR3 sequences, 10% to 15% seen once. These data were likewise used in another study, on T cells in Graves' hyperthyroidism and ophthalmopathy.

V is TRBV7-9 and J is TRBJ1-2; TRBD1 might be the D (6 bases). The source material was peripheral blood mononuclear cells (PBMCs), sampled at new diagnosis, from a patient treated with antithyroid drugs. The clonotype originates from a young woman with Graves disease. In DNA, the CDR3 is TGTGCCAGCAGCTTAGCGCTCTCGGCAGGGGAAACCTCAAGCCCCAAATATGGCTACACCTTC. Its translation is CASSLALSAGETSSPKYGYTF.